This is a list of T cell receptor beta chains from one sample in a study of T cell responses to AZD1222 COVID-19 vaccine. Only in-frame clones appear in the TCRdb table, and some are missing; sequencing was by immunoSEQ multiplex PCR. Of fewer than 85,000 clones in the sample, around 86% were seen once. The sequences come from peripheral blood, collected 28 days after the second AZD1222 dose. The receptors were sampled from an adult who received the AZD1222 COVID-19 vaccine. CDR3s include the opening cysteine and the closing phenylalanine or tryptophan. D genes are given only for firm matches. Where a row states a size, it is once, few, many or the class of an expanded clone; other rows omit it.

J,size,V,D,DNA,CDR3
TRBJ1-2,.,TRBV5-8,.,TGTGCCAGCAGCTTAGTTGCAGATCGAAACTATGGCTACACCTTC,CASSLVADRNYGYTF
TRBJ2-5,.,TRBV5-6,.,TGTGCCAGCAGCTCGGACCGCCGGGAGACCCAGTACTTC,CASSSDRRETQYF
TRBJ1-1,.,TRBV28,TRBD1,TGTGCCAGCACCGACCAGACCTGGGACAGCCAGAACACTGAAGCTTTCTTT,CASTDQTWDSQNTEAFF
TRBJ1-2,.,TRBV6-5,.,TGTGCCAGCAGTTATTTTGAGTCAGGGTCTGGCTACACCTTC,CASSYFESGSGYTF
TRBJ2-3,.,TRBV27,.,TGTGCCAGCAGTTTCGACACCTTCACAGATACGCAGTATTTT,CASSFDTFTDTQYF
TRBJ1-1,.,TRBV3-1/TRBV3-2,.,TGTGCCAGCAGCCGCCCGGCAACTAGGCGGGGCACTGAAGCTTTCTTT,CASSRPATRRGTEAFF
TRBJ1-2,.,TRBV7-9,.,TGTGCCAGCAGCCCCTCAGGGGAGGTCTATGGCTACACCTTC,CASSPSGEVYGYTF
TRBJ1-2,once,TRBV6-5,TRBD1,TGTGCCAGCAGGGCTCCTGGGACAGAACAAGGCTACACCTTC,CASRAPGTEQGYTF
TRBJ1-1,once,TRBV19,.,TGTGCCAGTACCCCGGCCGTGTACAGACTGCCGATGAACACTGAAGCTTTCTTT,CASTPAVYRLPMNTEAFF
TRBJ1-1,.,TRBV2,.,TGTGCCAGCAGTGCCCGACAGACCTCCCCTGAAGCTTTCTTT,CASSARQTSPEAFF
TRBJ1-1,.,TRBV3-1/TRBV3-2,TRBD1,TGTGCCAGCACTGCCGCGAGACAGGGCGGGGCTGAAGCTTTCTTT,CASTAARQGGAEAFF
TRBJ1-3,.,TRBV19,.,TGTGCCAGTAACAGGGACGGAAACACCATATATTTT,CASNRDGNTIYF
TRBJ1-2,.,TRBV18,TRBD1,TGTGCCAGCTCACCGGGGACAGGGGACTATGGCTACACCTTC,CASSPGTGDYGYTF
TRBJ2-3,.,TRBV7-9,.,TGTGCCAGCAGCCAGTGGCAGGGGCCGGGCACAGATACGCAGTATTTT,CASSQWQGPGTDTQYF